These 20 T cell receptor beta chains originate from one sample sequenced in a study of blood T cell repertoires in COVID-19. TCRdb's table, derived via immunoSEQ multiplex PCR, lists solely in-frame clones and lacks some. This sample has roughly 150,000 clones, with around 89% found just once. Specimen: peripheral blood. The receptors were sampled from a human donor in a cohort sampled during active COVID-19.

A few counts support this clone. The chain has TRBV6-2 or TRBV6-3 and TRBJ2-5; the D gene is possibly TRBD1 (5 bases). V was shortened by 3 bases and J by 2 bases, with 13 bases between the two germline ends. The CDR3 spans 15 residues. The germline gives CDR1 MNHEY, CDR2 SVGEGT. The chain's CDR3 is CASSYEGAHQETQYF. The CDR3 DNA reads TGTGCCAGCAGTTATGAAGGGGCCCATCAAGAGACCCAGTACTTC.

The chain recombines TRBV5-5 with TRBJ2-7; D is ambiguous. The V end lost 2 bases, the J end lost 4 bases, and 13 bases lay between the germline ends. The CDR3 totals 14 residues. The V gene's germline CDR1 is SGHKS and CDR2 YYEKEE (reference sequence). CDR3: CASSFRFPPYEQYF. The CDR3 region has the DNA TGTGCCAGCAGCTTCAGATTCCCCCCGTACGAGCAGTACTTC.

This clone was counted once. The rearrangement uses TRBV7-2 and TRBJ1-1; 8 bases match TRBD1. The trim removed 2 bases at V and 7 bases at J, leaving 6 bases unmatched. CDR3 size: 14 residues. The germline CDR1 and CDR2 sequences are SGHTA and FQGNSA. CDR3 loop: CASSLTGGLFEAFF. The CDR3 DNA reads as TGTGCCAGCAGCTTAACAGGGGGATTATTTGAAGCTTTCTTT.

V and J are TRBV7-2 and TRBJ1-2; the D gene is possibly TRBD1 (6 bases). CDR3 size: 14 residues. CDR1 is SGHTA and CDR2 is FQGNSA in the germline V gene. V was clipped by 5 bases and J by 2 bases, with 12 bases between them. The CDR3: CASSTDRMNYGYTF. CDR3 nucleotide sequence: TGTGCCAGCAGCACAGACAGGATGAACTATGGCTACACCTTC.

CDR3: CASSVEEGFYEQYF. The CDR3 DNA is TGTGCCAGCAGTGTAGAGGAGGGGTTTTACGAGCAGTACTTC. This chain links TRBV2 with TRBJ2-7; D possibly corresponds to TRBD2 (6 bases). Germline-derived CDR1 and CDR2 are SNHLY and FYNNEI. Trimming cost V 4 bases and J 4 bases, with 14 bases left between them. This CDR3 contains 14 residues. Together with reference TRBV2 and TRBJ2-7, the CDR3 gives the full variable domain: EPEVTQTPSHQVTQMGQEVILRCVPISNHLYFYWYRQILGQKVEFLVSFYNNEISEKSEIFDDQFSVERPDGSNFTLKIRSTKLEDSAMYFCASSVEEGFYEQYFGPGTRLTVT.

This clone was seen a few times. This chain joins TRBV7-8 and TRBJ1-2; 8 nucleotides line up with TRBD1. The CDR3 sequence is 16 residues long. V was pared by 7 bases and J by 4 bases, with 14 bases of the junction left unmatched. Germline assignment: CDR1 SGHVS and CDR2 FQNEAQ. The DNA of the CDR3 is TGTGCCAGCACCCGTTCCCGGACAGGGACGGGCTATGGCTACACCTTC. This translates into CASTRSRTGTGYGYTF.

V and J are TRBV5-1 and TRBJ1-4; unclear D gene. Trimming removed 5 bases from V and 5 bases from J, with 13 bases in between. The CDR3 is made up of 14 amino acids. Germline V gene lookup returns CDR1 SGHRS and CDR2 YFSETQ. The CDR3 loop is CASRSLGVNEKLFF. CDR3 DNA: TGCGCCAGCAGATCCCTCGGGGTCAATGAAAAACTGTTTTTT.

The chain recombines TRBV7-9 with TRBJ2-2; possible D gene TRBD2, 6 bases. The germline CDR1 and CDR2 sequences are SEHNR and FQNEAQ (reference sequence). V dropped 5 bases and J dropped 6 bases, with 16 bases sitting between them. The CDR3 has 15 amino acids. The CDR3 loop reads CASSPAVTRSGELFF. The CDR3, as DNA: TGTGCCAGCAGCCCTGCCGTGACTAGGTCCGGGGAGCTGTTTTTT.

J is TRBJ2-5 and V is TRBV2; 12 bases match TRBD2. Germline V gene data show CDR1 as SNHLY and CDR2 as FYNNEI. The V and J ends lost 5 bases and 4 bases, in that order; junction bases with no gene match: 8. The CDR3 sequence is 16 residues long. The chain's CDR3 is CASSPTSGGTGETQYF. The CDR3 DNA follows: TGTGCCAGCAGTCCGACTAGCGGGGGTACTGGAGAGACCCAGTACTTC.

CDR3 in amino acids: CASSYKGLARYEQYF. The CDR3 nucleotides are TGTGCCAGCAGTTATAAGGGACTAGCGCGGTACGAGCAGTACTTC. The gene calls are TRBV27 and TRBJ2-7; the match to TRBD2 covers 10 bases. V was clipped by 4 bases and J by 4 bases; unmatched bases: 7. The CDR3 is made up of 15 amino acids. Germline V CDR1 and CDR2: MNHEY, SMNVEV (reference sequence).

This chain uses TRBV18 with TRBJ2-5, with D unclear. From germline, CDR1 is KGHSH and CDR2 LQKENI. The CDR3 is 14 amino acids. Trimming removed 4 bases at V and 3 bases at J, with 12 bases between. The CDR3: CASSRGETEETQYF. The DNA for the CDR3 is TGTGCCAGCTCACGCGGAGAGACCGAAGAGACCCAGTACTTC.

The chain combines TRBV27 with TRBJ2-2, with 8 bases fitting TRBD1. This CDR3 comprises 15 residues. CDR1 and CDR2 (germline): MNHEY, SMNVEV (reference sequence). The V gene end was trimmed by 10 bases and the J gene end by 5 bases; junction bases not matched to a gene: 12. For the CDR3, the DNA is TGTGCCACCGGCCGCGACAGGGGATGGACCGGGGAGCTGTTTTTT. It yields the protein CATGRDRGWTGELFF.

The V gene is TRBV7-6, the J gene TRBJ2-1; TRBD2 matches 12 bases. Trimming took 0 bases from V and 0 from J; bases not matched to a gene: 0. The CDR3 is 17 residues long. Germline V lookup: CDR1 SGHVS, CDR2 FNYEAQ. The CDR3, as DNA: TGTGCCAGCAGCTTAGCGGGACTAGCGGGCTCCTACAATGAGCAGTTCTTC. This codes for CASSLAGLAGSYNEQFF.

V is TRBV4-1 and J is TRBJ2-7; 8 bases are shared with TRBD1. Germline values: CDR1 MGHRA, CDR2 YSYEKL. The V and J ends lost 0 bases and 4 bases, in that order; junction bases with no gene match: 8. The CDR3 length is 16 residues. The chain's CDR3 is CASSQDRRTGPYEQYF. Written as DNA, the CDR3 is TGCGCCAGCAGCCAAGATCGGCGGACAGGGCCGTACGAGCAGTACTTC.

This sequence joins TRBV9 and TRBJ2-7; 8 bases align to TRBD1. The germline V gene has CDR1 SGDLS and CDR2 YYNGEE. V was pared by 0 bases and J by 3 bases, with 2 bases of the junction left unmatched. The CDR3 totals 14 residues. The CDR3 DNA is TGTGCCAGCAGCGTAGCAGGGGGCGGCTACGAGCAGTACTTC. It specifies CASSVAGGGYEQYF.

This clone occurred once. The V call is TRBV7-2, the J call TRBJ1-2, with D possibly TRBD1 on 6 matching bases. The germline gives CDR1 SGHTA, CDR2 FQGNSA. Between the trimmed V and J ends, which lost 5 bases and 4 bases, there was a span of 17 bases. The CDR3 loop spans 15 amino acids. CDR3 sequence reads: CASSTDPTGSYGYTF. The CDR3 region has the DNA TGTGCCAGCAGCACAGACCCCACAGGGAGCTATGGCTACACCTTC.

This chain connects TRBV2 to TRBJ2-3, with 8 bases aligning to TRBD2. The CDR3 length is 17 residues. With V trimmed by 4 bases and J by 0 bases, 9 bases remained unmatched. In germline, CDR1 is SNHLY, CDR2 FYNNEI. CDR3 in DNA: TGTGCCAGCAGTGTAGTTGCGGGAGGAGCTAGCACAGATACGCAGTATTTT. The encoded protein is CASSVVAGGASTDTQYF.

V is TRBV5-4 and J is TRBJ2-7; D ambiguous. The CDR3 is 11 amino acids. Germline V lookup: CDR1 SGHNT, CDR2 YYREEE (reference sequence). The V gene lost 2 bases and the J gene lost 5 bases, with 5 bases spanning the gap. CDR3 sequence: CASSFRDEQYF. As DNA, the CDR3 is TGTGCCAGCAGCTTCCGGGACGAGCAGTACTTC.

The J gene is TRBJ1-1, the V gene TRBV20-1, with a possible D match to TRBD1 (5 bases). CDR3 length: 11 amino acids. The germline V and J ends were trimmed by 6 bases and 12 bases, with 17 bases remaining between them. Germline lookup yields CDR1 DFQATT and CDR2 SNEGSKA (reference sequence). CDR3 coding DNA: TGCAGTGCCAAAAAGGGGCGCGAACCTTTCTTT. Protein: CSAKKGREPFF.

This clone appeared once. CDR3 nucleotides: TGTGCCAGCAGTTACTCCCCCGGTAATCAGCCCCAGCATTTT. Translating gives CASSYSPGNQPQHF. This chain joins TRBV6-5 and TRBJ1-5; D gene uncertain. Per the germline V gene, CDR1 is MNHEY and CDR2 is SVGAGI. The CDR3 is 14 amino acids. V lost 0 bases and J 4 bases, leaving 7 bases between the germline ends.